This TCR beta chain was sequenced in a study of patients and donors after allogeneic stem cell transplantation. Using its own MiXCR run on the RT-PCR reads, TCRdb lists one record per CDR3 protein. The sample lists roughly 230,000 distinct CDR3 sequences, approximately 14% occurring once. There are 16 residues in the CDR3. V dropped 5 bases and J dropped 3; count of bases not matched to a gene: 11. Germline-derived CDR1 and CDR2 are SGHRS and YFSETQ. This clonotype has only a few counts. This TCR came from a human donor who was either an allogeneic HSCT recipient or a stem cell or donor lymphocyte infusion donor (not recorded which). It is not recorded whose cells these are; they may come from a transplant donor. This rearrangement joins TRBV5-1 to TRBJ2-7; 10 nucleotides agree with TRBD2. The sequenced sample was blood, either unsorted or a sorted T cell fraction (not recorded which). CDR3 residues: CASRPSEAGGLYEQYF. The CDR3 coding sequence is TGCGCCAGCAGACCCTCGGAAGCGGGAGGGCTCTACGAGCAGTACTTC.